This is a list of T cell receptor beta chains from one sample in a study of identical twins. TCRdb re-derived calls from the 5' RACE reads in MiXCR, one entry per CDR3 protein. The sample records 700,000 or so distinct CDR3 sequences, about 20% being singletons. This sample also appeared in a second study, on T cells expressing NK-cell markers.

Sequenced input: PBMCs. The origin of the receptors is a woman between 18 and 30 years old in good health. CDR3s include the opening cysteine and the closing phenylalanine or tryptophan. D genes are given only for firm matches. Rows give clone size only sometimes, using once, few, many, or a class for an expanded clone.

j_call clone_size d_call v_call cdr3_aa cdr3_nt
TRBJ2-1 NA TRBD2 TRBV12-3/TRBV12-4 CASSPGRGVYNEQFF TGTGCCAGCAGTCCCGGGAGGGGAGTATACAATGAGCAGTTCTTC
TRBJ1-5 NA NA TRBV12-3/TRBV12-4 CASSWSLDRPQHF TGTGCCAGCAGTTGGTCCCTCGATAGGCCCCAGCATTTT
TRBJ1-6 NA NA TRBV20-1 CSARDQHLPLHF TGCAGTGCTAGAGATCAGCACTTACCCCTCCACTTT
TRBJ2-5 few TRBD2 TRBV7-2 CASSSSSGRGGETQYF TGTGCCAGCAGCTCCTCTAGCGGGAGAGGGGGAGAGACCCAGTACTTC
TRBJ2-1 few NA TRBV5-6 CASSFLGKNEQFF TGTGCCAGCAGCTTCTTAGGTAAAAATGAGCAGTTCTTC
TRBJ1-2 NA NA TRBV12-3/TRBV12-4 CASTSPGGNYGYTF TGTGCCAGCACGTCGCCAGGCGGTAACTATGGCTACACCTTC
TRBJ2-1 few NA TRBV5-5 CASSLIPSVQYNEQFF TGTGCCAGCAGCTTGATCCCTAGCGTCCAATACAATGAGCAGTTCTTC
TRBJ1-1 NA NA TRBV29-1 CMGGQVEGAFF TGCATGGGAGGGCAAGTAGAGGGGGCTTTCTTT
TRBJ2-3 NA TRBD2 TRBV9 CASSLGLAGFSADTQYF TGTGCCAGCAGTCTAGGACTAGCGGGATTCTCGGCAGATACGCAGTATTTT
TRBJ2-1 NA TRBD2 TRBV5-6 CASSSLSGAINEQFF TGTGCCAGCAGCTCCCTTAGCGGGGCAATCAATGAGCAGTTCTTC
TRBJ1-6 many NA TRBV29-1 CSARTASNSPLHF TGCAGCGCCCGGACAGCTTCTAATTCACCCCTCCACTTT
TRBJ2-6 few NA TRBV6-2/TRBV6-3 CASSYSPVSGANVLTF TGTGCCAGCAGTTACTCCCCCGTCTCTGGGGCCAACGTCCTGACTTTC
TRBJ2-3 few NA TRBV20-1 CSAWAPTTDTQYF TGCAGTGCTTGGGCCCCGACCACAGATACGCAGTATTTT
TRBJ2-3 few NA TRBV12-5 CASGSSLLAGSTDTQYF TGTGCTAGTGGTTCAAGCCTACTAGCAGGAAGCACAGATACGCAGTATTTT
TRBJ2-3 many NA TRBV20-1 CSVRPRVRAEYF TGCAGTGTCAGACCGAGGGTTCGGGCAGAGTATTTT
TRBJ1-1 many TRBD1 TRBV27 CASGQGVNTEAFF TGTGCCAGCGGACAGGGAGTGAACACTGAAGCTTTCTTT
TRBJ2-3 few NA TRBV6-5 CASKSQDTQYF TGTGCCAGCAAATCCCAAGATACGCAGTATTTT
TRBJ2-1 many TRBD2 TRBV20-1 CSAKLASYNEQFF TGCAGTGCTAAACTAGCGTCTTACAATGAGCAGTTCTTC
TRBJ1-5 NA NA TRBV12-3/TRBV12-4 CASRQFNQPQHF TGTGCCAGCAGGCAGTTCAATCAGCCCCAGCATTTT
TRBJ2-5 NA NA TRBV29-1 CSVEQGEETQYF TGCAGCGTTGAGCAGGGCGAAGAGACCCAGTACTTC
TRBJ2-2 NA TRBD1 TRBV7-9 CASSLARGPNTGELFF TGTGCCAGCAGCTTAGCCAGGGGGCCGAACACCGGGGAGCTGTTTTTT
TRBJ2-1 NA NA TRBV20-1 CSATLERLRRNEQFF TGCAGTGCTACGTTAGAGCGACTACGTAGGAATGAGCAGTTCTTC
TRBJ2-6 many NA TRBV18 CASSPPQTGANVLTF TGTGCCAGCTCACCGCCTCAAACTGGGGCCAACGTCCTGACTTTC
TRBJ1-5 NA NA TRBV18 CASSPGSGGDNQPQHF TGTGCCAGCTCACCAGGGTCCGGTGGGGACAATCAGCCCCAGCATTTT
TRBJ2-5 few TRBD2 TRBV20-1 CSAGPTSGLLETQYF TGCAGTGCTGGACCGACTAGCGGCCTACTGGAGACCCAGTACTTC
TRBJ2-1 few NA TRBV20-1 CSASTRDEQFF TGCAGTGCTAGTACCAGGGACGAGCAGTTCTTC
TRBJ1-6 few NA TRBV27 CASSYRRGQDSPLHF TGTGCCAGCAGTTACCGACGGGGTCAGGATTCACCCCTCCACTTT
TRBJ2-5 NA NA TRBV5-1 CASTREAGTQYF TGCGCCAGCACGCGCGAGGCCGGGACCCAGTACTTC
TRBJ1-1 many NA TRBV29-1 CSGAGRQNTEAFF TGCAGCGGGGCTGGACGACAGAACACTGAAGCTTTCTTT
TRBJ2-2 NA NA TRBV7-8 CASSLGESYTGELFF TGTGCCAGCAGCTTAGGGGAGTCCTACACCGGGGAGCTGTTTTTT
TRBJ2-1 few TRBD1 TRBV10-3 CAIRPGQGDNEQFF TGTGCCATCAGGCCGGGACAGGGGGACAATGAGCAGTTCTTC
TRBJ2-7 many NA TRBV12-3/TRBV12-4 CASSLGRTREQYF TGTGCCAGCAGTTTAGGGCGGACGCGCGAGCAGTACTTC
TRBJ1-1 few NA TRBV10-3 CAISESFTTTGEAFF TGTGCCATCAGTGAGTCTTTCACCACCACCGGTGAAGCTTTCTTT
TRBJ1-2 NA TRBD1 TRBV12-5 CASGFGTDYGYTF TGTGCTAGTGGTTTCGGGACAGACTATGGCTACACCTTC
TRBJ2-2 few NA TRBV6-1 CASRLGTINTGELFF TGTGCCAGCCGCCTCGGGACAATAAACACCGGGGAGCTGTTTTTT
TRBJ2-7 NA NA TRBV9 CASSVDVGYEQYF TGTGCCAGCAGCGTAGATGTGGGGTACGAGCAGTACTTC
TRBJ2-1 NA TRBD1 TRBV12-3/TRBV12-4 CASSQPGTGGFNEQFF TGTGCCAGCAGTCAACCCGGGACAGGGGGCTTCAATGAGCAGTTCTTC
TRBJ2-7 NA TRBD2 TRBV7-2 CASSNRLAGLSYEQYF TGTGCCAGCAGCAACAGACTAGCGGGCCTCTCCTACGAGCAGTACTTC
TRBJ2-1 many TRBD2 TRBV29-1 CSVEGSSSGSSYNEQFF TGCAGCGTTGAGGGATCTTCTAGCGGGAGCTCCTACAATGAGCAGTTCTTC
TRBJ1-6 few NA TRBV5-1 CASNRDTDSPLHF TGCGCCAGTAACCGGGACACCGATTCACCCCTCCACTTT
TRBJ2-1 NA NA TRBV20-1 CSARFGSSGNEQFF TGCAGTGCTAGATTCGGGAGTAGCGGCAATGAGCAGTTCTTC
TRBJ2-3 NA NA TRBV20-1 CSARFTSTDTQYF TGCAGTGCTAGATTCACTAGCACAGATACGCAGTATTTT
TRBJ1-1 NA NA TRBV20-1 CSGWDPTNTEAFF TGCAGTGGTTGGGACCCAACGAACACTGAAGCTTTCTTT
TRBJ2-5 few NA TRBV7-2 CASSALRETQYF TGTGCCAGCAGCGCCCTACGCGAGACCCAGTACTTC
TRBJ2-2 NA NA TRBV6-2/TRBV6-3 CASLALWRGQNTGELFF TGTGCCAGCTTAGCTCTCTGGAGGGGACAGAACACCGGGGAGCTGTTTTTT
TRBJ1-5 NA NA TRBV5-1 CASSLAANQPQHF TGCGCCAGCAGCTTGGCCGCGAATCAGCCCCAGCATTTT
TRBJ2-1 few NA TRBV5-1 CASSLVSAGNEQFF TGCGCCAGCAGCTTGGTGAGTGCGGGTAATGAGCAGTTCTTC
TRBJ2-3 many TRBD1 TRBV12-3/TRBV12-4 CASSFGTGPDTQYF TGTGCCAGCAGTTTCGGGACAGGGCCAGATACGCAGTATTTT
TRBJ2-5 NA TRBD2 TRBV20-1 CSAPPSGNQETQYF TGCAGTGCTCCGCCTAGCGGGAACCAAGAGACCCAGTACTTC
TRBJ1-2 few NA TRBV20-1 CSATPLTTPNYGYTF TGCAGTGCTACTCCCCTTACGACCCCTAACTATGGCTACACCTTC
TRBJ2-1 NA NA TRBV10-3 CAISESSGEQFF TGTGCCATCAGTGAGTCTAGCGGAGAGCAGTTCTTC
TRBJ2-1 NA TRBD2 TRBV11-2 CASSTPPSGGRGSYNEQFF TGTGCCAGCAGCACCCCCCCCTCGGGAGGTCGCGGCTCCTACAATGAGCAGTTCTTC
TRBJ1-1 NA NA TRBV5-5 CASSYRQENTEAFF TGTGCCAGCAGCTATAGACAGGAGAACACTGAAGCTTTCTTT
TRBJ2-7 many TRBD2 TRBV3-1 CASRSSGLAGEQYF TGTGCCAGCAGGTCAAGCGGACTAGCTGGCGAGCAGTACTTC
TRBJ2-1 NA TRBD1 TRBV7-2 CASSERQGGYNEQFF TGTGCCAGCAGCGAAAGACAGGGTGGCTACAATGAGCAGTTCTTC
TRBJ2-2 NA NA TRBV12-3/TRBV12-4 CASRKGGGNTGELFF TGTGCCAGCAGGAAAGGGGGAGGGAACACCGGGGAGCTGTTTTTT
TRBJ2-4 few NA TRBV20-1 CSATGWAPSLGAKNIQYF TGCAGTGCTACGGGCTGGGCCCCGAGTCTCGGGGCCAAAAACATTCAGTACTTC
TRBJ2-5 NA NA TRBV2 CASSPLGQAQETQYF TGTGCCAGCAGCCCCCTTGGGCAGGCCCAAGAGACCCAGTACTTC
TRBJ2-7 NA NA TRBV18 CASSYGAGDYEQYF TGTGCCAGCTCATACGGGGCTGGAGACTACGAGCAGTACTTC